This entry is about one T cell receptor beta chain. This entry belongs to a study of blood T cell repertoires in COVID-19. As for the study in general: Samples representing acute and convalescent COVID-19 were sourced from the United States, Italy and Spain. Sample material is recorded as cDNA or gDNA derived from T cells, B-cell-depleted T cells, or PBMCs.

CDR3 length equals 14 residues. Trimming removed 0 bases from V and 6 bases from J, with 13 bases in between. Germline V gene data show CDR1 as SGHRS and CDR2 as YFSETQ. In the source study's methods: Using reference gene primer amplification, nucleated cell counts were estimated. The protocol was immunoSEQ multiplex PCR, while the TCRdb copy is restricted to in-frame clones and leaves out a portion. V and J calls and clone size follow that table, whereas D and trimming were derived from the DNA. The sample yields some 87,000 clones, approximately 90% seen once. The TCR was taken from a human donor with COVID-19, enrolled during active disease. The donor label of this sample is uncertain. The J gene is TRBJ2-7, the V gene TRBV5-1; D gene unclear. The source material was peripheral blood. CDR3 sequence: CASSLGGDEGEQYF. CDR3 bases: TGCGCCAGCAGCTTGGGCGGAGATGAAGGCGAGCAGTACTTC.